This passage covers 32 T cell receptor beta chains from one sample sequenced in a study of T cell repertoires in cytomegalovirus infection. TCRdb itself ran the reads through MiXCR, one entry per CDR3 protein. The sample lists roughly 320,000 distinct CDR3 sequences; roughly a tenth were seen once. Material for sequencing was PBMCs. These receptors were taken from a human donor in good health (CMV status not recorded). Some clones in this sample may be carry-over from other donors' samples.

This clonotype was recorded many times. The CDR3 reads CASSPRDISEAFF. In DNA form, the CDR3 reads TGTGCCAGCAGCCCCCGGGACATCTCTGAAGCTTTCTTT. The chain is built from TRBV12-3 or TRBV12-4 and TRBJ1-1, with a weak D call TRBD1 (6 bases). CDR3 length: 13 residues. V lost 6 bases, J lost 6 bases, and 14 bases lay in between.

This clonotype was seen many times. The chain combines TRBV20-1 with TRBJ2-5; D may correspond to TRBD1 or TRBD2 (5 bases each). V lost 5 bases to trimming and J lost 2 bases, with 15 bases between them. The CDR3 runs to 14 residues. The germline V gene encodes CDR1 DFQATT and CDR2 SNEGSKA (reference sequence). CDR3: CSAHLGDNQETQYF. CDR3 nucleotide sequence: TGCAGTGCTCACCTGGGGGATAATCAAGAGACCCAGTACTTC.

This clonotype was counted ten times or more. J is TRBJ1-2 and V is TRBV2; D gene unclear. V was pared by 4 bases and J by 6 bases, with 15 bases between. CDR1 is SNHLY, CDR2 FYNNEI, per germline. CDR3 length equals 14 residues. DNA of the CDR3: TGTGCCAGCAGTGCACTCACAGAATCCGATGGCTACACCTTC. It translates to CASSALTESDGYTF.

This clonotype was counted many times. The chain recombines TRBV7-2 with TRBJ2-7, with 7 bases fitting TRBD1. Germline V gene sequence: CDR1 SGHTA, CDR2 FQGNSA. This CDR3 is built from 14 residues. With 9 bases clipped from V and 5 bases from J, the junction kept 13 bases outside the gene matches. The CDR3: CASSVQGKIDEQYF. The CDR3 DNA reads as TGTGCCAGTTCGGTACAGGGGAAAATCGACGAGCAGTACTTC.

The sample holds many counts of this clonotype. CDR3 in DNA: TGTGCCAGCACCAGTGGAGGGGCCACCGGGGGCTACACCTTC. Translated: CASTSGGATGGYTF. The chain employs TRBV7-2 and TRBJ1-2, with D perhaps TRBD1 (5 bases). The CDR3 contains 14 residues. V was trimmed by 7 bases and J by 8 bases, leaving 20 bases between them. Germline CDR1 and CDR2: SGHTA and FQGNSA.

This clonotype was seen at least ten times. This chain connects TRBV5-1 to TRBJ2-3, with 10 bases aligning to TRBD2. CDR1 is SGHRS and CDR2 is YFSETQ in the germline V gene. V shed 4 bases and J 7 bases; nucleotides not matched to a gene: 33. The CDR3 extends over 23 amino acids. CDR3 residues: CASSPPASGGKLFPGPRQYTQYF. CDR3 sequence (DNA): TGCGCCAGCAGCCCCCCCGCTAGCGGGGGAAAGTTGTTCCCTGGACCTCGCCAGTATACGCAGTATTTT.

This chain links TRBV6-6 with TRBJ2-3, with 11 bases lining up with TRBD2. The ends lost 0 bases at V and 10 bases at J; junction bases unmatched: 6. This CDR3 has 15 residues. Germline loops: CDR1 MNHNY, CDR2 SVGAGI (reference sequence). The CDR3 loop is CASSYSLAGATSQYF. As DNA, the CDR3 is TGTGCCAGCAGTTACTCACTAGCGGGGGCTACATCGCAGTATTTT.

This clonotype was recorded many times. The rearrangement uses TRBV7-8 and TRBJ2-7; possibly TRBD1 or TRBD2 for D (5 bases each). The CDR3 has 12 amino acids. Trimming took off 5 bases at V and 4 bases at J, with 9 bases between the two ends. Per germline, CDR1 SGHVS and CDR2 FQNEAQ. The CDR3, as DNA: TGTGCCAGCAGCGGGGGTTTGTACGAGCAGTACGTC. Translating gives CASSGGLYEQYV.

This clonotype was detected ten times or more. The J gene is TRBJ2-5, the V gene TRBV7-2; maybe TRBD2 (7 bases). The CDR3 has 14 amino acids. Germline assignment: CDR1 SGHTA and CDR2 FQGNSA. The V end was cut by 2 bases, the J end by 4 bases, with 11 bases between. This CDR3 reads CASSLNGGPETQYF. The CDR3 DNA reads TGTGCCAGCAGCTTAAACGGGGGGCCAGAGACCCAGTACTTC.

This clonotype came up a few times. The chain is built from TRBV20-1 and TRBJ1-4, with a tentative D call TRBD1 (6 bases). V was pared by 0 bases and J by 7 bases, with 15 bases between. This CDR3 has 15 amino acids. The germline V gene encodes CDR1 DFQATT and CDR2 SNEGSKA (reference sequence). The CDR3 sequence is CSARDQGGFSEKLFF. The CDR3 nucleotides are TGCAGTGCTAGAGATCAAGGGGGGTTCTCTGAAAAACTGTTTTTT.

The rearrangement uses TRBV3-1 and TRBJ2-5; 9 positions agree with TRBD2. The CDR3 is 16 residues long. The V and J ends lost 2 bases and 2 bases, in that order; junction bases with no gene match: 6. The germline V gene has CDR1 LGHDT and CDR2 YNNKEL (reference sequence). The CDR3 region has the DNA TGTGCCAGCAGCCAAATGGTTAGCGGGGGTCAAGAGACCCAGTACTTC. It is translated as CASSQMVSGGQETQYF.

This clonotype occurred many times. The J gene is TRBJ1-3, the V gene TRBV7-6, with 10 positions matching TRBD1. Germline CDR1 is SGHVS and CDR2 is FNYEAQ. V was clipped by 4 bases and J by 0 bases; unmatched bases: 9. The CDR3 spans 18 residues. CDR3 sequence reads: CASSYGTGDSRSGNTIYF. The CDR3, as DNA: TGTGCCAGCAGCTACGGGACAGGGGACTCCCGCTCTGGAAACACCATATATTTT.

This clonotype was observed a handful of times. The CDR3 here is CASSVEMRTGLGEQFF. The CDR3 DNA is TGTGCCAGCAGCGTAGAAATGCGGACAGGGTTAGGTGAGCAGTTCTTC. The chain carries TRBV9 and TRBJ2-1; 8 nucleotides align to TRBD1. Trimming cost V 0 bases and J 9 bases; bases outside gene matches: 11. The CDR3 extends over 16 amino acids. From germline, CDR1 is SGDLS and CDR2 YYNGEE.

This clonotype has a count of ten or more. V and J are TRBV28 and TRBJ2-1, with 7 positions matching TRBD1. The CDR3 spans 12 residues. Unmatched junction bases numbered 5, after V lost 8 bases and J lost 7 bases. In germline, CDR1 is MDHEN, CDR2 SYDVKM. CDR3 sequence reads: CASVTGRNEQFF. The CDR3 DNA reads TGTGCCAGCGTGACAGGGCGGAATGAGCAGTTCTTC. Full variable domain (outside the CDR3, taken from reference TRBV28 and TRBJ2-1): DVKVTQSSRYLVKRTGEKVFLECVQDMDHENMFWYRQDPGLGLRLIYFSYDVKMKEKGDIPEGYSVSREKKERFSLILESASTNQTSMYLCASVTGRNEQFFGPGTRLTVL.

This clonotype was detected many times. V usage is TRBV7-9 and J usage is TRBJ1-5; TRBD1 is a possible D gene (5 bases). The CDR3 is 14 residues long. Trimming stripped 5 bases from V and 5 bases from J, with 13 bases between. Germline V gene sequence: CDR1 SEHNR, CDR2 FQNEAQ (reference sequence). The CDR3 is CASSKELRDQPQHF. The CDR3 coding sequence is TGTGCCAGCAGCAAAGAGCTCAGGGATCAGCCCCAGCATTTT.

This clonotype was recorded many times. The chain carries TRBV6-1 and TRBJ1-5; maybe TRBD1 (5 bases). V shed 5 bases and J shed 0 bases, with 14 bases lying between them. The CDR3 runs to 16 residues. Per germline, CDR1 MNHNS and CDR2 SASEGT. The CDR3 spells CASSPGSPYSNQPQHF. The CDR3 nucleotides read TGTGCCAGCAGTCCAGGGAGCCCTTATAGCAATCAGCCCCAGCATTTT.

This clonotype appeared many times. CDR3 amino acids: CASSQDQGNDGELFF. Written as DNA, the CDR3 is TGTGCCAGCAGCCAAGATCAAGGGAATGACGGGGAGCTGTTTTTT. The chain has TRBV14 and TRBJ2-2; D is undetermined. Germline V gene data show CDR1 as SGHDN and CDR2 as FVKESK. With 0 bases removed from V and 7 bases from J, the gap between germline ends came to 12 bases. This CDR3 is built from 15 residues.

This clonotype was recorded at least ten times. The chain is built from TRBV20-1 and TRBJ1-1, with TRBD1 matching over 7 bases. This CDR3 contains 11 residues. Germline V gene lookup returns CDR1 DFQATT and CDR2 SNEGSKA (reference sequence). J lost 7 bases, V lost 5 bases, and 4 bases had no gene match. CDR3 sequence (DNA): TGCAGTGCTCCTAGGACAGGTGAAGCTTTCTTT. Translation gives CSAPRTGEAFF.

This clonotype was found a few times. V and J are TRBV12-3 or TRBV12-4 and TRBJ2-1; 9 bases are shared with TRBD2. Trimming took 6 bases from V and 1 from J; bases not matched to a gene: 4. The CDR3 is 15 amino acids. The CDR3 sequence is CASRHSGGSYNEQFF. CDR3 DNA sequence: TGTGCCAGCAGGCACAGCGGGGGGTCCTACAATGAGCAGTTCTTC.

This clonotype appeared many times. This chain joins TRBV6-2 or TRBV6-3 and TRBJ2-7, with a possible D match to TRBD2 (5 bases). The CDR3 runs 14 residues. Germline V gene data show CDR1 as MNHEY and CDR2 as SVGEGT. The V gene lost 2 bases and the J gene lost 4 bases, with 12 bases spanning the gap. The CDR3, as DNA: TGTGCCAGCAGTTACGCGGGCGGCTCGTACGAGCAGTACGTC. Protein product: CASSYAGGSYEQYV.

This chain connects TRBV20-1 to TRBJ1-2, with TRBD1 matching 9 bases. The V gene end was trimmed by 6 bases and the J gene end by 5 bases; junction bases not matched to a gene: 16. The CDR3 sequence is 16 residues long. CDR1 DFQATT and CDR2 SNEGSKA come from the germline V gene (reference sequence). CDR3 DNA: TGCAGTGCCAGCCCCCCCGGGACAGGGAATTCTTATGGCTACACCTTC. Translating it yields CSASPPGTGNSYGYTF.

This clonotype was seen a few times. The CDR3 bases are TGTGCCAGCAGTTCGGCGGGGACAGGTGATCAGCCCCAGCATTTT. It encodes CASSSAGTGDQPQHF. The rearrangement uses TRBV28 and TRBJ1-5; 8 bases are a match to TRBD1. Germline V gene sequence: CDR1 MDHEN, CDR2 SYDVKM. The CDR3 sequence is 15 residues long. The V and J ends lost 4 bases and 5 bases, in that order; junction bases with no gene match: 7.

The table lists this clonotype with many counts. This sequence joins TRBV7-9 and TRBJ2-7, with D unresolved. Trimming removed 5 bases from V and 2 bases from J, with 13 bases in between. The CDR3 runs 14 residues. Germline V gives CDR1 SEHNR, CDR2 FQNEAQ (reference sequence). CDR3 amino acids: CASSLSLTPYEQYV. Written as DNA, the CDR3 is TGTGCCAGCAGCCTTAGTCTGACACCCTACGAGCAGTACGTC.

The chain has TRBV5-6 and TRBJ2-3; 7 bases are shared with TRBD1. V shed 3 bases, J shed 2 bases, and the junction held 6 bases outside the gene matches. This CDR3 is built from 15 residues. Germline-derived CDR1 and CDR2 are SGHDT and YYEEEE. CDR3: CASSSTGYVTDTQYF. CDR3 coding DNA: TGTGCCAGCAGCTCGACAGGGTATGTCACAGATACGCAGTATTTT.

This clonotype was counted between two and nine times. V usage is TRBV6-5 and J usage is TRBJ1-1; tentatively, D is TRBD1 (6 bases). The V end lost 4 bases, the J end lost 0 bases, and 15 bases lay between the germline ends. The V gene's germline CDR1 is MNHEY and CDR2 SVGAGI. This CDR3 has 16 amino acids. CDR3 DNA sequence: TGTGCCAGCAGTTGGGGTAGGGGGGCAATGAACACTGAAGCTTTCTTT. Amino acid sequence: CASSWGRGAMNTEAFF.

V and J are TRBV19 and TRBJ1-1, with unresolved D. Trimming shortened V by 6 bases and J by 4 bases, and 9 bases separated the two germline ends. The CDR3 has 12 amino acids. The V gene's germline CDR1 is LNHDA and CDR2 SQIVND (reference sequence). CDR3 sequence reads: CASRIEGTEAFF. CDR3 DNA: TGTGCCAGTAGGATTGAGGGCACTGAAGCTTTCTTT.

This clonotype was counted at least ten times. The rearrangement uses TRBV29-1 and TRBJ1-1, with TRBD1 identical over 7 bases. This CDR3 has 14 residues. Trimming took 2 bases from V and 4 from J; bases not matched to a gene: 7. Germline CDR1 SQVTM, CDR2 ANQGSEA. CDR3 sequence (DNA): TGCAGCGTTGAAAGGTACCAGGGGGGCACTGAAGCTTTCTTT. It specifies CSVERYQGGTEAFF.

This clonotype came up many times. The V gene is TRBV7-3, the J gene TRBJ2-3; the match to TRBD2 covers 10 bases. Germline CDR1 is SGHTA and CDR2 is FQGTGA. The ends lost 6 bases at V and 6 bases at J; junction bases unmatched: 9. CDR3 length: 15 residues. CDR3 in DNA: TGTGCCAGCAGGAAAACTAGCGGGGAGTGGGATACGCAGTATTTT. Translation: CASRKTSGEWDTQYF.

Many counts were recorded for this clonotype. V and J are TRBV28 and TRBJ2-3; TRBD2 matches at 10 bases. The CDR3 length is 16 residues. The J segment lost 0 bases and the V segment lost 5 bases, leaving 5 bases of the junction unmatched. Germline V gene lookup returns CDR1 MDHEN and CDR2 SYDVKM. This CDR3 reads CASSLLAGASTDTQYF. CDR3 in DNA: TGTGCCAGCAGTCTCCTAGCGGGAGCTAGCACAGATACGCAGTATTTT.

This clonotype occurred many times. The V and J genes are TRBV6-2 or TRBV6-3 and TRBJ2-1, with D possibly being TRBD1 (6 bases). The CDR3 runs 15 residues. Germline V gives CDR1 MNHEY, CDR2 SVGEGT. Trimming pared 7 bases from V and 6 bases from J, leaving 19 bases between. The CDR3 nucleotides read TGTGCCAGCACCTCGGACAGCAGGAGTGTCAATGAGCAGTTCTTC. Protein: CASTSDSRSVNEQFF.

This clonotype occurred many times. The chain couples TRBV14 to TRBJ2-1; D possibly corresponds to TRBD1 (6 bases). V gave up 0 bases and J gave up 6 bases, with 15 bases separating them. The length of the CDR3 is 16 residues. Germline-derived CDR1 and CDR2 are SGHDN and FVKESK. The CDR3 region has the DNA TGTGCCAGCAGCCAAGACGGGCAGGGGTTTCGCAATGAGCAGTTCTTC. It is translated as CASSQDGQGFRNEQFF. Full variable domain (remainder filled in from reference TRBV14 and TRBJ2-1): EAGVTQFPSHSVIEKGQTVTLRCDPISGHDNLYWYRRVMGKEIKFLLHFVKESKQDESGMPNNRFLAERTGGTYSTLKVQPAELEDSGVYFCASSQDGQGFRNEQFFGPGTRLTVL.

This clonotype was seen at least ten times. The rearrangement joins TRBV20-1 to TRBJ2-2; TRBD1 might be the D (6 bases). This CDR3 contains 12 residues. With 4 bases removed from V and 4 bases from J, the gap between germline ends came to 7 bases. Germline V gene lookup returns CDR1 DFQATT and CDR2 SNEGSKA (reference sequence). Here the CDR3 reads CSAIQGTGELFF. CDR3 DNA sequence: TGCAGTGCTATACAGGGCACCGGGGAGCTGTTTTTT.